Below, 10 T cell receptor beta chains from the same sample are listed, as sequenced in a study of T cells in tuberculosis. Sequencing used immunoSEQ multiplex PCR; TCRdb keeps in-frame clones, though not all of them. Of roughly 35,000 clones in the sample, just over 90% are singletons; the top ten hold 7%. Time point indicated: new active TB diagnosis, blood taken before or within 7 days of starting treatment. The sequencing here drew on PBMCs, taken at tuberculosis diagnosis. These receptors were obtained from an adult with tuberculosis. Some clones in this sample may be carry-over from other donors' samples.

This chain uses TRBV7-9 with TRBJ1-2, with 10 bases matching TRBD1. V lost 2 bases, J lost 7 bases, and 16 bases stayed unmatched. The CDR3 is 18 residues long. Germline CDR1 and CDR2: SEHNR and FQNEAQ (reference sequence). CDR3 sequence: CASSLSPRGDRGKFGYTF. CDR3 DNA: TGTGCCAGCAGCTTATCCCCGAGGGGGGACAGGGGTAAGTTTGGCTACACCTTC.

The V gene is TRBV19, the J gene TRBJ2-2; D is ambiguous. Germline CDR1 LNHDA, CDR2 SQIVND (reference sequence). The CDR3 consists of 14 residues. The V gene lost 9 bases and the J gene lost 0 bases, with 11 bases spanning the gap. CDR3 loop: CASTDRANTGELFF. CDR3 in DNA: TGTGCCAGCACCGATCGCGCGAACACCGGGGAGCTGTTTTTT.

The DNA for the CDR3 is TGTGCCAGCAGTGTGGACAGGAGCTACGAGCAGTACTTC. This codes for CASSVDRSYEQYF. The rearrangement uses TRBV6-1 and TRBJ2-7; 7 positions agree with TRBD1. Germline CDR1 is MNHNS and CDR2 is SASEGT. V was pared by 4 bases and J by 3 bases, with 3 bases of the junction left unmatched. There are 13 residues in the CDR3.

This clone was seen once. The CDR3 sequence is CASSLLIPGGTGELFF. The CDR3 nucleotides are TGTGCCAGCAGCTTGTTAATCCCCGGGGGGACCGGGGAGCTGTTTTTT. The rearrangement joins TRBV5-8 to TRBJ2-2; the match to TRBD2 covers 7 bases. Germline V gene sequence: CDR1 SGHTS, CDR2 YDEGEE. CDR3 size: 16 residues. The J segment lost 5 bases and the V segment lost 1 base, leaving 8 bases of the junction unmatched.

The chain is built from TRBV18 and TRBJ2-1; D unclear. Germline loops: CDR1 KGHSH, CDR2 LQKENI. The CDR3 has 14 amino acids. The ends were cut back, 4 bases at V and 5 bases at J, with 12 bases in the middle. For the CDR3, the DNA is TGTGCCAGCTCACTACACGGCGGAGACAATGAGCAGTTCTTC. Amino acid sequence: CASSLHGGDNEQFF. The complete variable domain, with remaining parts taken from reference TRBV18 and TRBJ2-1, reads NAGVMQNPRHLVRRRGQEARLRCSPMKGHSHVYWYRQLPEEGLKFMVYLQKENIIDESGMPKERFSAEFPKEGPSILRIQQVVRGDSAAYFCASSLHGGDNEQFFGPGTRLTVL.

This clone came up once. The V and J genes are TRBV29-1 and TRBJ1-3; D ambiguous. CDR1 and CDR2 from the germline V gene are SQVTM and ANQGSEA. The V end was cut by 2 bases, the J end by 1 base, with 6 bases between. This CDR3 contains 13 residues. DNA of the CDR3: TGCAGCGTTGAAACACTATCTGGAAACACCATATATTTT. Amino acid sequence: CSVETLSGNTIYF. The full variable domain, in which reference TRBV29-1 and TRBJ1-3 provide the parts outside the CDR3, is SAVISQKPSRDICQRGTSLTIQCQVDSQVTMMFWYRQQPGQSLTLIATANQGSEATYESGFVIDKFPISRPNLTFSTLTVSNMSPEDSSIYLCSVETLSGNTIYFGEGSWLTVV.

The chain recombines TRBV29-1 with TRBJ1-2, with unresolved D. The CDR3 contains 13 residues. Trimming took off 0 bases at V and 2 bases at J, with 7 bases between the two ends. CDR1 and CDR2 from the germline V gene are SQVTM and ANQGSEA. The CDR3 loop reads CSVEEAGNYGYTF. The CDR3 DNA follows: TGCAGCGTTGAAGAGGCGGGGAACTATGGCTACACCTTC.

The J gene is TRBJ2-3, the V gene TRBV5-8, with TRBD2 identical over 11 bases. Trimming at V came to 4 bases and at J to 0 bases, leaving 4 bases not matched to a gene. This CDR3 contains 16 residues. Germline V lookup: CDR1 SGHTS, CDR2 YDEGEE. The CDR3 protein is CASSTGTSGSTDTQYF. The CDR3 nucleotides are TGTGCCAGCAGCACCGGGACTAGCGGAAGCACAGATACGCAGTATTTT.

The chain uses TRBV5-1 and TRBJ2-3; D may be TRBD1 (6 bases). This CDR3 contains 15 residues. Trimming stripped 0 bases from V and 3 bases from J, with 11 bases between. Germline values: CDR1 SGHRS, CDR2 YFSETQ. Here the CDR3 reads CASSLDGGRTDTQYF. As DNA, the CDR3 is TGCGCCAGCAGCTTGGATGGGGGCCGTACAGATACGCAGTATTTT.

The chain combines TRBV7-8 with TRBJ1-3; D gene ambiguous. Trimming removed 3 bases from V and 11 bases from J, with 17 bases in between. This CDR3 region has 14 residues. Germline CDR1 and CDR2: SGHVS and FQNEAQ. The CDR3 coding sequence is TGTGCCAGCAGCTTTAGGCAGGATCTCCCCCCCATATATTTT. This codes for CASSFRQDLPPIYF.